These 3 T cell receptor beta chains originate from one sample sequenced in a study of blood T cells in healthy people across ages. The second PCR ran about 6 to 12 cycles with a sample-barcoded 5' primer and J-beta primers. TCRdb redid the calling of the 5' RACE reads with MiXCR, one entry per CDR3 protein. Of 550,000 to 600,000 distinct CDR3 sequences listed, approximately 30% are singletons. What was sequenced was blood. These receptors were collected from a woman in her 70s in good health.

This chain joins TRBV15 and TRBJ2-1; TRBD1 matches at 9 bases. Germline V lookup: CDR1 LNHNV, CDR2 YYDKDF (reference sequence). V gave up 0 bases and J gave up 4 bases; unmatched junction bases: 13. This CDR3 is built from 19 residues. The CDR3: CATSRDLGTGIPRYNEQFF. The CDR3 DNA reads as TGTGCCACCAGCAGAGATCTAGGGACAGGGATTCCGAGATACAATGAGCAGTTCTTC.

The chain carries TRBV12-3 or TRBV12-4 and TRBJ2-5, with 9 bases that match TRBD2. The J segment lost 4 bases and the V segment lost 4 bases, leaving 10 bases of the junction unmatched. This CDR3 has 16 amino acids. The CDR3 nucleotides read TGTGCCAGCAGTTCCAATCTAGCGGGGCTGGCAGAGACCCAGTACTTC. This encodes CASSSNLAGLAETQYF.

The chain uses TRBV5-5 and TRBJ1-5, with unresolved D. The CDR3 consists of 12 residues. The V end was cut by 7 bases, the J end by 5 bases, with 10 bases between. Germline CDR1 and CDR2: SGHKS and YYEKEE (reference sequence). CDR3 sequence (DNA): TGTGCCAGCGGTCAAGCCGATCAGCCCCAGCATTTT. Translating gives CASGQADQPQHF.